This note documents a single T cell receptor (beta chain) sequence. The antigen remains unidentified. This specimen belongs to a study of regulatory T cells in long-lasting Graves disease. Study results and caveats: Favored gene segments in persistent disease were TRBV28, TRBJ1-2 and TRBJ2-5. Persistent patients shared more public clonotypes (roughly 2,500) than new patients (just under 1,000).

Researchers made TCR beta libraries by using iRepertoire HTBI primers and running Arm-PCR on CDR3 regions. MiXCR, applied by TCRdb to the multiplex PCR reads, yields one record per CDR3 protein. The table has approximately 690,000 distinct CDR3 sequences, roughly 30% seen once. This CDR3 contains 14 residues. V lost 7 bases to trimming and J lost 0 bases, with 8 bases between them. Germline CDR1 and CDR2: KGHDR and SFDVKD. Indicated time point: persistent/refractory GD, antithyroid drugs over 5 years with positive TRAb. The TCR library was made from RNA that had been extracted from PBMCs in TRIzol. The source was peripheral blood mononuclear cells (PBMCs), collected when the disease was refractory, from a patient treated with antithyroid drugs. This chain links TRBV24-1 with TRBJ1-4; D is undetermined. The sequence derives from a female donor with Graves disease. CDR3 residues: CATRDSSTNEKLFF. The CDR3 DNA follows: TGTGCCACCAGAGACTCCTCAACTAATGAAAAACTGTTTTTT.